The TCR beta chain described here comes from a study of blood T cell repertoires in COVID-19. In the study overall: Sites across the United States, Italy and Spain contributed samples from acute and convalescent COVID-19.

Using immunoSEQ multiplex PCR, the repertoire was profiled, and TCRdb retains in-frame clones only, with some absent. The sample contains 100,000 to 110,000 clones, around nine tenths of which appear only once. In germline, CDR1 is SGHRS, CDR2 YFSETQ. The ends were cut back, 6 bases at V and 0 bases at J, with 12 bases in the middle. This CDR3 has 14 residues. Sequencing was done on a sample of peripheral blood. The chain links TRBV5-1 to TRBJ1-1; no clear D gene. The source is a human donor in a cohort sampled during active COVID-19. The CDR3 coding sequence is TGCGCCAGCACCCTTGACACGTTGAACACTGAAGCTTTCTTT. Residues: CASTLDTLNTEAFF.